This TCR beta chain was identified in a study of blood T cell repertoires in COVID-19. Study summary: The cDNA or gDNA used as material had been derived from T cells, B-cell-depleted T cells, or PBMCs.

CDR1 LGHDT and CDR2 YNNKEL come from the germline V gene (reference sequence). V was pared by 1 base and J by 3 bases, with 25 bases between. The CDR3 covers 19 residues. Repertoires were generated with immunoSEQ multiplex PCR, while TCRdb's copy carries only in-frame clones and drops some. The sample holds 250,000 to 300,000 clones, around 87% seen once. The origin of this receptor is a man aged 18 to 29 with active or convalescent COVID-19. The sample consisted of peripheral blood. The rearrangement joins TRBV3-1 (or the pseudogene TRBV3-2) to TRBJ2-7; no definite D call. CDR3 in DNA: TGTGCCAGCAGCCAAGTTGCAGATTTTACTGCGTCAGCAGGCTACGAGCAGTACTTC. Its translation is CASSQVADFTASAGYEQYF.